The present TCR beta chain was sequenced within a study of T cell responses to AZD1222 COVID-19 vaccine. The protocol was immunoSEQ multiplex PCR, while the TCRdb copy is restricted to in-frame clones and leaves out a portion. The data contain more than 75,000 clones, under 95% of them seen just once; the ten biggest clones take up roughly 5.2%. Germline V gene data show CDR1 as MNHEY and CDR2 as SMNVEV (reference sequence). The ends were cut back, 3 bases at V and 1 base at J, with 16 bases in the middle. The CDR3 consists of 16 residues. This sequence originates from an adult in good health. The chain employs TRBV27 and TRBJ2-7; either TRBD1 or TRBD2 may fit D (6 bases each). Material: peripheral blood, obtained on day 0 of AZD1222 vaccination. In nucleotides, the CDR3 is TGTGCCAGCAGTTTGTCCCGGGGGCGTAGATCCTACGAGCAGTACTTC. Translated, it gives CASSLSRGRRSYEQYF.